A single T cell receptor beta chain is shown here with its context. The V end was cut by 6 bases, the J end by 7 bases, with 20 bases between. The CDR3 sequence is 14 residues long. Germline loops: CDR1 DFQATT, CDR2 SNEGSKA (reference sequence). This sample was included in a study of CD8 T cells in Susac syndrome. About the research overall: The Susac syndrome patients that were sequenced included more than 5 with active disease and eight in remission.

The diagnostic criteria were recently defined, and patients with Susac syndrome met them for definite or probable disease. Isolation of CD8+ and CD4+ T cells was performed negatively, whereas enrichment of TEMRA cells was done by FACS. Random hexamers primed reverse transcription of about 0.45 to 1 ug RNA. The authors amplified TCR beta CDR3 across 54 Vbeta and 13 Jbeta using immunoSEQ multiplex PCR. Using its own MiXCR run on the immunoSEQ multiplex PCR reads, TCRdb lists one record per CDR3 protein. This sample carries 150,000 to 200,000 distinct CDR3 sequences, roughly 91% of them seen once, and the ten largest clones take over 0.075%.

V usage is TRBV20-1 and J usage is TRBJ2-3; D might be TRBD1 (6 bases). Sequenced: CD4+ T cells from PBMCs. The receptor's source is a human donor with Susac syndrome. The CDR3: CSARYSGVLNTQYF. As DNA, the CDR3 is TGCAGTGCCCGATATTCAGGGGTTTTAAATACGCAGTATTTT.